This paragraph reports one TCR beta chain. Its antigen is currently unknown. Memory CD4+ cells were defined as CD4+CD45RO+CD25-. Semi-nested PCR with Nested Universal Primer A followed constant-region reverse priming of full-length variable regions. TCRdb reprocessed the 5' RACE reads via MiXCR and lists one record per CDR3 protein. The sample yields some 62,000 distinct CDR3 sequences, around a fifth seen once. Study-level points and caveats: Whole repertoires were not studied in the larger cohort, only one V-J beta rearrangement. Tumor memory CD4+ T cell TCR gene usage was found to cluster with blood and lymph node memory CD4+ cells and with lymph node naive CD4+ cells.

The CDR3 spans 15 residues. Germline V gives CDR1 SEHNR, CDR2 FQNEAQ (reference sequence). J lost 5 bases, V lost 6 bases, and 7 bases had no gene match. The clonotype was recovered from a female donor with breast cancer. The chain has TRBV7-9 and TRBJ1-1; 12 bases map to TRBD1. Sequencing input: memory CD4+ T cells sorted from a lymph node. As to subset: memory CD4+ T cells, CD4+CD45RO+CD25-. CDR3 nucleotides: TGTGCCAGCAGTTCCGGGACAGGGGGCAATACTGAAGCTTTCTTT. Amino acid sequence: CASSSGTGGNTEAFF.